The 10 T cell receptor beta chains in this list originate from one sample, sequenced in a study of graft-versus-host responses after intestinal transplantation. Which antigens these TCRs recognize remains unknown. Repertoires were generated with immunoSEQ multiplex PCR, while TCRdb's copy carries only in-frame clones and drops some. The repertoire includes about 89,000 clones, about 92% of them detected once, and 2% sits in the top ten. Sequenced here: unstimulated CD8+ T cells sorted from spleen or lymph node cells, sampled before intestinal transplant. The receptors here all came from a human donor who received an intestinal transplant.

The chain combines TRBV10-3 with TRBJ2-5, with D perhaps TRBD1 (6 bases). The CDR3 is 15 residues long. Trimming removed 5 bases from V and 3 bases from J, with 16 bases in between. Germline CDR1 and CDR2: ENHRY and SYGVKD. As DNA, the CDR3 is TGTGCCATCAGTCGCCGGGACATGGATAAAGAGACCCAGTACTTC. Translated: CAISRRDMDKETQYF.

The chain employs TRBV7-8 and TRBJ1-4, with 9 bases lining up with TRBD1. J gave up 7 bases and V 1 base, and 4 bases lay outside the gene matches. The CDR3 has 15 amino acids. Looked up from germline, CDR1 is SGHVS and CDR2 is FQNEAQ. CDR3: CASSLEGQGGEKLFF. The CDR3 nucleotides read TGTGCCAGCAGCTTAGAGGGACAGGGCGGTGAAAAACTGTTTTTT. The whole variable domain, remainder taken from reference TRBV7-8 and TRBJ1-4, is GAGVSQSPRYKVAKRGQDVALRCDPISGHVSLFWYQQALGQGPEFLTYFQNEAQLDKSGLPSDRFFAERPEGSVSTLKIQRTQQEDSAVYLCASSLEGQGGEKLFFGSGTQLSVL.

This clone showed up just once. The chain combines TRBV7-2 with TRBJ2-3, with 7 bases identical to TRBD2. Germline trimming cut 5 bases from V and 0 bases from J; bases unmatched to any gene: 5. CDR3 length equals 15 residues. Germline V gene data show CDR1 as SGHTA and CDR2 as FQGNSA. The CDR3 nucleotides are TGTGCCAGCAGCCCCCGAGCGGGGAGCACAGATACGCAGTATTTT. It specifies CASSPRAGSTDTQYF. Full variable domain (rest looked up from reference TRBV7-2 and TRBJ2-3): GAGVSQSPSNKVTEKGKDVELRCDPISGHTALYWYRQSLGQGLEFLIYFQGNSAPDKSGLPSDRFSAERTGGSVSTLTIQRTQQEDSAVYLCASSPRAGSTDTQYFGPGTRLTVL.

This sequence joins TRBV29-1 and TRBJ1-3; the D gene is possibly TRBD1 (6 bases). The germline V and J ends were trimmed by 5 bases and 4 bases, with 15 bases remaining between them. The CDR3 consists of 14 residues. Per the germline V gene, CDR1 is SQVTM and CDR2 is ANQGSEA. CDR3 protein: CSVWGQSGGNTIYF. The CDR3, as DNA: TGCAGCGTTTGGGGGCAGTCGGGGGGAAACACCATATATTTT. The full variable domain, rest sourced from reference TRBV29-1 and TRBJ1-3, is SAVISQKPSRDICQRGTSLTIQCQVDSQVTMMFWYRQQPGQSLTLIATANQGSEATYESGFVIDKFPISRPNLTFSTLTVSNMSPEDSSIYLCSVWGQSGGNTIYFGEGSWLTVV.

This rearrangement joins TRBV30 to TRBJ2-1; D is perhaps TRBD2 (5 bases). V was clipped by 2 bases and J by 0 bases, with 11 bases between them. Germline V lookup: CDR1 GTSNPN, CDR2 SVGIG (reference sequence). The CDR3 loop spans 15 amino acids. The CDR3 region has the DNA TGTGCCTGGAGTCACGGGGAGAGCTCCTACAATGAGCAGTTCTTC. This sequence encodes CAWSHGESSYNEQFF.

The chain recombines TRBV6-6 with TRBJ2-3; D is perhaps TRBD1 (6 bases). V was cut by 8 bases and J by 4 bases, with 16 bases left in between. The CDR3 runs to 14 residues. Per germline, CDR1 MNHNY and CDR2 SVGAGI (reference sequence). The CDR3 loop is CASSRQGFSDTQYF. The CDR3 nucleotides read TGTGCCAGCTCCAGGCAGGGGTTCTCAGATACGCAGTATTTT.

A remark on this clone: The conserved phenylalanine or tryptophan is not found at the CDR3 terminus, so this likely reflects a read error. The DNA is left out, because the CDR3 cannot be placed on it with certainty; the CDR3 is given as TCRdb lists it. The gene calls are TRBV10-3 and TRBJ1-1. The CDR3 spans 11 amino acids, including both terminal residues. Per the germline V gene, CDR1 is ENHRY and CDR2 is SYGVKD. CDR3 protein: CAISESTAGEG.

The CDR3 DNA sequence: TGTGCCAGTAGTATCACAGTCGGTGTTAGACCCCTCCACTTT. As protein: CASSITVGVRPLHF. The J gene is TRBJ1-6, the V gene TRBV19; D is ambiguous. The V end lost 3 bases, the J end lost 12 bases, and 15 bases lay between the germline ends. In germline, CDR1 is LNHDA, CDR2 SQIVND (reference sequence). There are 14 residues in the CDR3.

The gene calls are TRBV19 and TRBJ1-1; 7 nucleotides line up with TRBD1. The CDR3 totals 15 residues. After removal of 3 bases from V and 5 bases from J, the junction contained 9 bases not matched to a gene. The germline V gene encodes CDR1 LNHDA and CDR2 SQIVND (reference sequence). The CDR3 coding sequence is TGTGCCAGTAGTATGACAGGGTGGGGCGAGACTGAAGCTTTCTTT. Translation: CASSMTGWGETEAFF.

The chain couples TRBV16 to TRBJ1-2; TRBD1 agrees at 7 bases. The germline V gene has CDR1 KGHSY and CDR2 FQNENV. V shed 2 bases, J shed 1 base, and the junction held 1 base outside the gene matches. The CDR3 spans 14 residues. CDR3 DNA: TGTGCCAGCAGCCAAACAGGGGATAACTATGGCTACACCTTC. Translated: CASSQTGDNYGYTF.